The 10 T cell receptor beta chains below come from one sample, sequenced in a study of cytomegalovirus exposure and HLA in healthy donors. Researchers ran the PCR with 60 Vbeta and 13 Jbeta primers. The table came from immunoSEQ multiplex PCR; TCRdb's copy has only in-frame clones and leaves some out. The sample shows some 200,000 clones, 55% to 75% of them seen only once. The sample comprised PBMCs. These receptors all come from a man between 40 and 49 years old in good health and CMV-seropositive.

The chain recombines TRBV5-1 with TRBJ2-2, with a weak D call TRBD2 (5 bases). Per germline, CDR1 SGHRS and CDR2 YFSETQ. The ends were cut back, 5 bases at V and 3 bases at J, with 8 bases in the middle. The CDR3 extends over 13 amino acids. The CDR3 protein is CASRWEYTGELFF. The CDR3, as DNA: TGCGCCAGCAGGTGGGAGTACACCGGGGAGCTGTTTTTT.

This chain joins TRBV4-2 and TRBJ2-5, with D possibly TRBD1 on 6 matching bases. The germline V and J ends were trimmed by 0 bases and 3 bases, with 11 bases remaining between them. The CDR3 spans 15 residues. In germline, CDR1 is LGHNA, CDR2 YNFKEQ. CDR3 bases: TGTGCCAGCAGCCAAGAGGTTAACAGGGAAGAGACCCAGTACTTC. This sequence encodes CASSQEVNREETQYF.

This clone was picked up a small number of times. The CDR3 DNA follows: TGTGCCAGCAGCTTGGAGTACCTGGGAGACAAGGGCGGGGAGACCCAGTACTTC. It encodes CASSLEYLGDKGGETQYF. The V call is TRBV7-9, the J call TRBJ2-5, with D tentatively TRBD2 (5 bases). Trimming shortened V by 3 bases and J by 5 bases, and 25 bases separated the two germline ends. The germline gives CDR1 SEHNR, CDR2 FQNEAQ (reference sequence). The CDR3 contains 18 residues.

This rearrangement joins TRBV7-2 to TRBJ2-5, with TRBD2 identical over 8 bases. The J segment lost 1 base and the V segment lost 6 bases, leaving 10 bases of the junction unmatched. The germline V gene has CDR1 SGHTA and CDR2 FQGNSA. This CDR3 comprises 16 residues. The CDR3 loop is CASRPNPGGRQETQYF. The CDR3 region has the DNA TGTGCCAGCAGGCCAAATCCGGGGGGGCGCCAAGAGACCCAGTACTTC.

V is TRBV9 and J is TRBJ2-7, with 7 bases matching TRBD1. The ends lost 7 bases at V and 0 bases at J; junction bases unmatched: 4. CDR3 length: 13 amino acids. Germline lookup yields CDR1 SGDLS and CDR2 YYNGEE. CDR3 residues: CASARGSSYEQYF. The CDR3 DNA is TGTGCCAGCGCCAGGGGGAGCTCCTACGAGCAGTACTTC.

J is TRBJ1-1 and V is TRBV13; TRBD1 aligns across 12 bases. Per germline, CDR1 PRHDT and CDR2 FYEKMQ (reference sequence). The CDR3 spans 15 residues. Trimming removed 3 bases from V and 6 bases from J; junction bases left unmatched: 5. The CDR3 region has the DNA TGTGCCAGCAGCTTTCCGGGACAGGGGGCCGCTGAAGCTTTCTTT. It translates to CASSFPGQGAAEAFF.

The V gene is TRBV5-1, the J gene TRBJ2-3; 15 nucleotides agree with TRBD2. This CDR3 region has 19 residues. Per germline, CDR1 SGHRS and CDR2 YFSETQ. The V gene end was trimmed by 4 bases and the J gene end by 0 bases; junction bases not matched to a gene: 9. In DNA form, the CDR3 reads TGCGCCAGCAGCCGGGGACTAGCGGGGGGTGCTCGGAGCACAGATACGCAGTATTTT. Translated, it gives CASSRGLAGGARSTDTQYF.

CDR3 nucleotide sequence: TGTGCCAGCGGGTTGTCACGGGAATCATACGAGCAGTACTTC. This gives the protein CASGLSRESYEQYF. The V gene is TRBV6-1, the J gene TRBJ2-5; possibly TRBD2 for D (5 bases). The end of the DNA fits TRBJ2-7 better, so the J call may be wrong. This CDR3 has 14 amino acids. The germline CDR1 and CDR2 sequences are MNHNS and SASEGT.

This clone was counted between two and nine times. This chain joins TRBV13 and TRBJ1-1, with D possibly TRBD1 on 6 matching bases. This CDR3 is built from 16 residues. V was clipped by 4 bases and J by 1 base, with 16 bases between them. Germline V gene data show CDR1 as PRHDT and CDR2 as FYEKMQ (reference sequence). CDR3 amino acids: CASSSRWGGGNTEAFF. CDR3 in DNA: TGTGCCAGCAGCTCCAGGTGGGGAGGGGGGAACACTGAAGCTTTCTTT.

The genes are TRBV29-1 and TRBJ2-7; D may be TRBD1 (5 bases). The CDR3 has 11 amino acids. Germline V gives CDR1 SQVTM, CDR2 ANQGSEA. The V gene lost 4 bases and the J gene lost 3 bases, with 7 bases spanning the gap. The CDR3 spells CSVVTVYEQYF. In DNA form, the CDR3 reads TGCAGCGTTGTGACAGTCTACGAGCAGTACTTC.